The entry below describes one T cell receptor beta chain. Germline loops: CDR1 SGHRS, CDR2 YFSETQ. The CDR3 totals 13 residues. After removal of 4 bases from V and 5 bases from J, the junction contained 5 bases not matched to a gene. This sample was taken from a study of blood T cell repertoires in COVID-19. Study in general: Italy, Spain and the United States were the sources of the convalescent and acute COVID-19 samples. Nucleic acid was either cDNA or gDNA, and it came from T cells, B-cell-depleted T cells, or PBMCs.

As handled by the study authors: Estimation of nucleated cell counts was performed using reference gene primer amplification. Measured with immunoSEQ multiplex PCR; TCRdb has only the in-frame clones, and not every one. The DNA was the basis for D and trimming; V, J and clone size are from that table. This table holds more than 95,000 clones, about four fifths found once. This rearrangement joins TRBV5-1 to TRBJ1-2; 7 bases fit TRBD1. Sequenced sample: peripheral blood. The TCR comes from an elderly woman with active or convalescent COVID-19. CDR3 region: CASSRTGGYGYTF. Written as DNA, the CDR3 is TGCGCCAGCAGCCGGACAGGAGGATATGGCTACACCTTC. Complete variable domain (other parts from reference TRBV5-1 and TRBJ1-2): KAGVTQTPRYLIKTRGQQVTLSCSPISGHRSVSWYQQTPGQGLQFLFEYFSETQRNKGNFPGRFSGRQFSNSRSEMNVSTLELGDSALYLCASSRTGGYGYTFGSGTRLTVV.